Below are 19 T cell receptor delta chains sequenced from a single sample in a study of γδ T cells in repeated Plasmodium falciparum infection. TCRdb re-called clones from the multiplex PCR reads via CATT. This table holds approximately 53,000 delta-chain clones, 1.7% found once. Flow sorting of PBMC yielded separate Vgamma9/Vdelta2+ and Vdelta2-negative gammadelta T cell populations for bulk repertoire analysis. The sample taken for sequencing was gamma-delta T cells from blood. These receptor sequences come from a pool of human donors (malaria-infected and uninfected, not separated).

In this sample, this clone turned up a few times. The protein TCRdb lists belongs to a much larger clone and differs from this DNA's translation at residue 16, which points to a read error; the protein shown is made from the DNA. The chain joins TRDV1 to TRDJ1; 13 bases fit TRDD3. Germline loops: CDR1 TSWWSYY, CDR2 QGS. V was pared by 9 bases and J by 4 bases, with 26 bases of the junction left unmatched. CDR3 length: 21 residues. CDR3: CALQSGPPFTGGYAYIDKLIF. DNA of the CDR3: TGTGCTCTGCAGTCGGGGCCTCCGTTTACTGGGGGATACGCGTACATCGATAAACTCATCTTT.

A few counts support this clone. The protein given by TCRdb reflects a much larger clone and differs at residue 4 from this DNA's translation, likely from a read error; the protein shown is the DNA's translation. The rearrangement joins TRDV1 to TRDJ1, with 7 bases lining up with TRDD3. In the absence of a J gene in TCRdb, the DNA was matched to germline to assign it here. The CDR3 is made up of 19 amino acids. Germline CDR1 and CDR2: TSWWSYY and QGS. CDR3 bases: TGTGCTCTTAGGGAATCTACGCAGTACTGGGGAATGTACACCGATAAACTCATCTTT. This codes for CALRESTQYWGMYTDKLIF.

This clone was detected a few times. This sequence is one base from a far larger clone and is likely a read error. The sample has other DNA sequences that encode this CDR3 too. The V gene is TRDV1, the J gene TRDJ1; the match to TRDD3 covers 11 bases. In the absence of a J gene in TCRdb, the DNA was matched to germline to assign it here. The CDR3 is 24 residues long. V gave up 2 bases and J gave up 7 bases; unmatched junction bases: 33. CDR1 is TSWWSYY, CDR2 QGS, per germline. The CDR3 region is CALGEDWPSYARVLGDKNFPKLIF. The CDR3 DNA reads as TGTGCTCTTGGGGAAGACTGGCCCTCCTACGCTCGAGTACTGGGGGATAAAAATTTTCCTAAACTCATCTTT.

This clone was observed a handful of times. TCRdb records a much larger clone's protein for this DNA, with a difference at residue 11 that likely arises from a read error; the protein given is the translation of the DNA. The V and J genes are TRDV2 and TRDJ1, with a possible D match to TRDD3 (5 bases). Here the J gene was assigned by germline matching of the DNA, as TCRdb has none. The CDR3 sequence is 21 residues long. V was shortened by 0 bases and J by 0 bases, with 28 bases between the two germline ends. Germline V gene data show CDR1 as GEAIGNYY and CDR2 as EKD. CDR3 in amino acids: CACDTAEKVGNTRLYTDKLIF. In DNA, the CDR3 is TGTGCCTGTGACACCGCGGAGAAGGTGGGGAATACGCGTCTGTACACCGATAAACTCATCTTT.

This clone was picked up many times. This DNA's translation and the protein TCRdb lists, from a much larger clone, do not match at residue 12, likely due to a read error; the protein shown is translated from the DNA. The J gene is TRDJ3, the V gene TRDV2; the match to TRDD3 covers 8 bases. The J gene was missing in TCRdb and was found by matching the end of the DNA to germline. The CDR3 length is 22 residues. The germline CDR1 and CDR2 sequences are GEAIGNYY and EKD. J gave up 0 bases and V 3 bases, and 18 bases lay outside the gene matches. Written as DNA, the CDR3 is TGTGCCTGTGACTCCGGCGCGTTTACTGGGGGCCTGAGCTCCTGGGACACCCGACAGATGTTTTTC. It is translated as CACDSGAFTGGLSSWDTRQMFF.

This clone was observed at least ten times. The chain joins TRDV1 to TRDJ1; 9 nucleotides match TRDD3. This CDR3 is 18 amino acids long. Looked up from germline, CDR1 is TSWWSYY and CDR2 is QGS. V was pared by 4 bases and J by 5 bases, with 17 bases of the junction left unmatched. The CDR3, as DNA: TGTGCTCTTGGGGGCATAAGGGGATACGCCCGGTACGGGGATAAACTCATCTTT. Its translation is CALGGIRGYARYGDKLIF.

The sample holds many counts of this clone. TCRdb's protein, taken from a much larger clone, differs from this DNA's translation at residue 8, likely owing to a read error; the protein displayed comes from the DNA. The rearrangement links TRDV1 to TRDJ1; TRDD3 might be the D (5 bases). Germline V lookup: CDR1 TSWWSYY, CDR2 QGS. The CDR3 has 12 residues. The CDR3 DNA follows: TGTGCTCTTGGTGGGGACACCAATAAACTCATCTTT. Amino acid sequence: CALGGDTNKLIF.

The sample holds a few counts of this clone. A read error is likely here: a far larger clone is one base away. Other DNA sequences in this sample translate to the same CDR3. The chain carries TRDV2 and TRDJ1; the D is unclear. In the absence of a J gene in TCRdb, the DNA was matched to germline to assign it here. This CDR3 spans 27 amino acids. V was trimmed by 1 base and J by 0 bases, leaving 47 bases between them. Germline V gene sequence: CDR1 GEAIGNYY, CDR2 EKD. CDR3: CACDTSLLRMGSQEDPKPTLYTDKLIF. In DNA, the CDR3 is TGTGCCTGTGACACATCTCTCCTGAGAATGGGTTCACAGGAGGACCCAAAACCGACTCTCTACACCGATAAACTCATCTTT.

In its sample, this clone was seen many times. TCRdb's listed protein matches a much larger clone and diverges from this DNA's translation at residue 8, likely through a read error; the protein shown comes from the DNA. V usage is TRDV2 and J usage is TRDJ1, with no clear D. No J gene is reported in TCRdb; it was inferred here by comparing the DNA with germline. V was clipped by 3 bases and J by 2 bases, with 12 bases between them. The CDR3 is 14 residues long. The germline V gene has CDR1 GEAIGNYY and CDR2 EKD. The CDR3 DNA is TGTGCCTGTGACCCCGCCGGGAAGACCGATAAACTCATCTTT. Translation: CACDPAGKTDKLIF.

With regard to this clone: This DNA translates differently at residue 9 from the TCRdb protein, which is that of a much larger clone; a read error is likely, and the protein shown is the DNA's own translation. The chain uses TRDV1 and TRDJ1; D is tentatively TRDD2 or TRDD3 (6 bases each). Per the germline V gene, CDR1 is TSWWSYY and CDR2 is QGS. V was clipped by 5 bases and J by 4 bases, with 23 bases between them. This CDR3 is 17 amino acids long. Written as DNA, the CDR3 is TGTGCTCTTGGGAGCGCTTCCTTCCGGGGGAGACACGATAAACTCATCTTT. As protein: CALGSASFRGRHDKLIF.

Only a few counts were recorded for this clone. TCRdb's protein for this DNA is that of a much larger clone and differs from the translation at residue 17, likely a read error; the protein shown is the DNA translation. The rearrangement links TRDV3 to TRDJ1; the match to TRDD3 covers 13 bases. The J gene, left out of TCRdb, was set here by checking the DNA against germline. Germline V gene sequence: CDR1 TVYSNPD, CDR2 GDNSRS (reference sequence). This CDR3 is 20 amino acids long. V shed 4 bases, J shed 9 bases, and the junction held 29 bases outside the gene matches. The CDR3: CACRGYRPYWGIRVRDELIF. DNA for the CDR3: TGTGCCTGTCGGGGGTACCGACCGTACTGGGGGATACGGGTGCGAGATGAACTCATCTTT.

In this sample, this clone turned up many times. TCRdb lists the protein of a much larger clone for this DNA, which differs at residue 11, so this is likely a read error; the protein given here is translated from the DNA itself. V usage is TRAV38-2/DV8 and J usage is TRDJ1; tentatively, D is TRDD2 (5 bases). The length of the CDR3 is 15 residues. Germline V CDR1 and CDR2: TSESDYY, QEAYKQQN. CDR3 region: CAYRSAESLPDKLIF. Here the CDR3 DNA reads TGTGCTTATAGGAGCGCGGAATCCCTACCCGATAAGCTCATCTTT.

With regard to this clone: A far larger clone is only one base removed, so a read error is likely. The CDR3 DNA follows: TGTGCCCTTGGGGACGTAGTAATTTTCCTCTCCACCGATAAACTCATCTTT. Protein product: CALGDVVIFLSTDKLIF. The rearrangement uses TRDV1 and TRDJ1, with D tentatively TRDD2 or TRDD3 (5 bases each). Since TCRdb gives no J gene, matching the DNA to germline was used here to assign it. The CDR3 is made up of 17 amino acids. The germline V gene has CDR1 TSWWSYY and CDR2 QGS.

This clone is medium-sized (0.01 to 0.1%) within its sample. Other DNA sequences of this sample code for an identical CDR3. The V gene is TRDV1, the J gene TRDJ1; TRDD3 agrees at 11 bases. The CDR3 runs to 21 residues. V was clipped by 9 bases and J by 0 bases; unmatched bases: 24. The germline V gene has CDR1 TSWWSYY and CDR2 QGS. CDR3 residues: CALRRLIWGIQGGQYTDKLIF. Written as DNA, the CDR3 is TGTGCTCTCCGCCGTCTGATCTGGGGGATACAGGGAGGCCAGTACACCGATAAACTCATCTTT.

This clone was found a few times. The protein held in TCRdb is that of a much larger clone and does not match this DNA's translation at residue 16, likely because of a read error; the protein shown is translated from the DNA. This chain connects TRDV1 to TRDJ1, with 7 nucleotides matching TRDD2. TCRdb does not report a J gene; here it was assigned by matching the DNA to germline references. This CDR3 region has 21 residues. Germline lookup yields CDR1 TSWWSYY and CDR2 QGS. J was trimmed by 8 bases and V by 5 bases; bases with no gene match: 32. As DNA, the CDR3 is TGTGCTCTTGGGCGGACCCTATTCCTACTAATGTACCCCCCGTACGGGGGGAAACTCATCTTT. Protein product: CALGRTLFLLMYPPYGGKLIF.

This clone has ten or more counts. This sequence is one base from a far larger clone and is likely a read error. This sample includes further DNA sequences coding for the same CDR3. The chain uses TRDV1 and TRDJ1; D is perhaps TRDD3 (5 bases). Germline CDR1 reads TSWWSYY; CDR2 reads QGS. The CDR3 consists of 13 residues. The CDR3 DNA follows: TGTGCTCTCGGGGAACTATTCGTGGATAAACTCATCTTT. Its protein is CALGELFVDKLIF.

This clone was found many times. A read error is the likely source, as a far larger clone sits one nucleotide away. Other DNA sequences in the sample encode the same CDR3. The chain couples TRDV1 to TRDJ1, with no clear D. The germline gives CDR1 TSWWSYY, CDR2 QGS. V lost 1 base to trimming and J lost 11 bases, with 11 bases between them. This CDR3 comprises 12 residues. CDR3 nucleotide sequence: TGTGCTCTTGGGGAACGGGGCCACAAGCTCATCTTT. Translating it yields CALGERGHKLIF.

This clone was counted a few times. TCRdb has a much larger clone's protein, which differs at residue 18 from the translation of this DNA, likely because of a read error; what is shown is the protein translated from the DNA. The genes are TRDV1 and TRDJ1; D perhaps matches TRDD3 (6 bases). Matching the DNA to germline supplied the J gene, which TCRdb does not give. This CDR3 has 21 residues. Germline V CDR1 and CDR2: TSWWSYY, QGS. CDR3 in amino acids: CALGPPWGRWGGAGETDRLIF. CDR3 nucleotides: TGTGCTCTTGGGCCACCCTGGGGACGATGGGGGGGCGCGGGGGAAACCGATAGACTCATCTTT.

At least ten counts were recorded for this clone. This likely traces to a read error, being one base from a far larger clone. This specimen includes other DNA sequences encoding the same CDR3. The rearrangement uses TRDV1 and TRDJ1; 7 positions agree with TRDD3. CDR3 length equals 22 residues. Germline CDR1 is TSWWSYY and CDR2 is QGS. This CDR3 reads CALGVVVDTPRLYWGYTDKLIF. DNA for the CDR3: TGTGCCCTTGGGGTGGTGGTCGATACCCCGCGGTTATACTGGGGTTATACCGATAAACTCATCTTT.